The clone carrying this T cell receptor beta chain appeared a few times. Its antigen is unidentified. Extraction and reverse transcription of RNA yielded cDNA as the sequencing template. Sequencing was performed with immunoSEQ multiplex PCR; in TCRdb, only in-frame clones are kept and a portion is missing. Of around 250,000 clones in the sample, roughly two thirds are singletons; the top ten hold under 1.5%. CDR3 length: 13 amino acids. Deletions cut 4 bases from V and 6 bases from J, with 10 bases between. Per germline, CDR1 LGHNA and CDR2 YNFKEQ. This entry is derived from a study of CD8+ T cells in alopecia areata. Findings of the study overall: Especially in alopecia totalis/universalis, lesional scalp showed greater clonality than normal scalp did.

From PBMCs, CD4+ and CD8+ T cells were sorted. This TCR derives from a human donor with alopecia areata. This sequence joins TRBV4-2 and TRBJ1-5; the D is unclear. Sample: CD4+ T cells sorted from blood, taken at week 0. The CDR3 region is CASSPRISQPQHF. In DNA, the CDR3 is TGTGCCAGCAGCCCTAGGATATCTCAGCCCCAGCATTTT.